The 18 T cell receptor beta chains given below trace back to one sample, sequenced in a study of blood T cell repertoires in COVID-19 (dated by TCRdb to between 2020 and 2021). The protocol used for the library was the immunoSEQ multiplex PCR assay. TCRdb carries this immuneACCESS record with in-frame sequences only. Its versions omit some clonotypes, under half of them owing to an unresolved V gene in the studies checked, with the rest unexplained. Counted in this sample were a few hundred thousand clones; 65% to 85% of them appeared once. Approximately 6.6% of the sample is taken by the ten largest. Sequencing input: PBMCs or T cells enriched from blood (not recorded which). All receptors come from a woman between 40 and 50 years old who had recovered from COVID-19.

The chain recombines TRBV5-1 with TRBJ1-2; D not resolved. The ends were cut back, 4 bases at V and 6 bases at J, with 13 bases in the middle. The germline CDR1 and CDR2 sequences are SGHRS and YFSETQ. The CDR3 sequence is 13 residues long. CDR3 DNA sequence: TGCGCCAGCAGCCACCGACGGACTCATGGCTACACCTTC. It yields the protein CASSHRRTHGYTF.

V is TRBV5-1 and J is TRBJ1-1; D unclear. With 0 bases removed from V and 0 bases from J, the gap between germline ends came to 9 bases. The V gene's germline CDR1 is SGHRS and CDR2 YFSETQ. There are 15 residues in the CDR3. In DNA, the CDR3 is TGCGCCAGCAGCTTGGGAGGCAGAATGAACACTGAAGCTTTCTTT. It yields the protein CASSLGGRMNTEAFF.

The gene calls are TRBV11-2 and TRBJ2-7; tentatively, D is TRBD2 (5 bases). CDR3 size: 14 residues. Germline V CDR1 and CDR2: SGHAT, FQNNGV. V lost 0 bases, J lost 9 bases, and 15 bases lay in between. Here the CDR3 DNA reads TGTGCCAGCAGCTTAGATGCTAGCCTCCGGTGGCAGTACTTC. Protein: CASSLDASLRWQYF. The entire variable domain, with the rest obtained from reference TRBV11-2 and TRBJ2-7, is as follows: EAGVAQSPRYKIIEKRQSVAFWCNPISGHATLYWYQQILGQGPKLLIQFQNNGVVDDSQLPKDRFSAERLKGVDSTLKIQPAKLEDSAVYLCASSLDASLRWQYFGPGTRLTVT.

This chain links TRBV7-2 with TRBJ2-2; D might be TRBD2 (5 bases). V was trimmed by 6 bases and J by 7 bases, leaving 21 bases between them. The germline V gene encodes CDR1 SGHTA and CDR2 FQGNSA. The CDR3 covers 16 residues. For the CDR3, the DNA is TGTGCCAGCAGACCCGGAGGACTCCCTGGGGACGGGGAGCTGTTTTTT. Residues: CASRPGGLPGDGELFF.

In this sample, this clone turned up once. The V gene is TRBV4-2, the J gene TRBJ2-5, with 12 bases identical to TRBD2. Germline values: CDR1 LGHNA, CDR2 YNFKEQ. The CDR3 is made up of 16 amino acids. After removal of 4 bases from V and 5 bases from J, the junction contained 8 bases not matched to a gene. The CDR3 nucleotides read TGTGCCAGCAGCCCAGAACTAGCGGGAGGAGGGGAGACCCAGTACTTC. Its protein is CASSPELAGGGETQYF.

In DNA, the CDR3 is TGTGCCAGCAGCATGGGGGGCTACGAGCAGTACTTC. This translates into CASSMGGYEQYF. The gene calls are TRBV6-5 and TRBJ2-7; D may be TRBD2 (6 bases). The CDR3 is 12 amino acids. The ends were cut back, 6 bases at V and 3 bases at J, with 9 bases in the middle. CDR1 and CDR2 (germline): MNHEY, SVGAGI.

The J gene is TRBJ1-1, the V gene TRBV28; TRBD1 is a possible D gene (5 bases). The V and J ends lost 7 bases and 1 base respectively, with 25 bases between them. The CDR3 totals 18 residues. Germline V gene data show CDR1 as MDHEN and CDR2 as SYDVKM. CDR3 DNA: TGTGCCAGCAACTTATCGCAACTGGGGGGGGGAACGAACACTGAAGCTTTCTTT. As protein: CASNLSQLGGGTNTEAFF.

V gene TRBV7-3 combines with J gene TRBJ2-1; D is unclear. CDR1 is SGHTA, CDR2 FQGTGA, per germline. The CDR3 is 13 amino acids. The V and J ends lost 5 bases and 9 bases respectively, with 14 bases between them. The DNA for the CDR3 is TGTGCCAGCAGCCTCCGATACGGTGGTGAGCAGTTCTTC. It yields the protein CASSLRYGGEQFF.

The chain has TRBV23-1 and TRBJ2-1, with TRBD2 identical over 8 bases. TRBV23-1 is known as an ORF, though its function is uncertain. V lost 0 bases to trimming and J lost 5 bases; unmatched junction nucleotides: 15. The CDR3 runs to 19 residues. CDR3 sequence (DNA): TGCGCCAGCAGTCAATCGGTTTGCCGGCCAGCGGGAGTCAACAATGAGCAGTTCTTC. It yields the protein CASSQSVCRPAGVNNEQFF.

The rearrangement joins TRBV20-1 to TRBJ2-1, with 9 bases identical to TRBD2. V dropped 3 bases and J dropped 7; count of bases not matched to a gene: 7. CDR1 is DFQATT and CDR2 is SNEGSKA in the germline V gene (reference sequence). This CDR3 comprises 14 residues. CDR3 region: CSASPSGILNEQFF. CDR3 sequence (DNA): TGCAGTGCTAGTCCTAGCGGGATTCTTAATGAGCAGTTCTTC.

In this sample, this clone turned up once. The gene calls are TRBV11-3 and TRBJ1-4; no definite D call. Germline V lookup: CDR1 SGHNT, CDR2 YENEEA. V dropped 0 bases and J dropped 3 bases, with 14 bases sitting between them. The CDR3 runs to 17 residues. The CDR3 loop is CASSLETGRGSNEKLFF. Here the CDR3 DNA reads TGTGCCAGCAGCTTAGAGACGGGGAGAGGGTCTAATGAAAAACTGTTTTTT.

The rearrangement joins TRBV5-6 to TRBJ2-1, with 12 bases that match TRBD1. V shed 4 bases, J shed 3 bases, and the junction held 5 bases outside the gene matches. This CDR3 comprises 16 residues. Germline V gene data show CDR1 as SGHDT and CDR2 as YYEEEE. The CDR3 reads CASSRGTGGLYNEQFF. As DNA, the CDR3 is TGTGCCAGCAGCCGAGGGACAGGGGGCCTCTACAATGAGCAGTTCTTC.

Here the CDR3 reads CASSQGSGAGANYGYTF. CDR3 DNA: TGTGCCAGCAGCCAAGGATCAGGGGCGGGGGCTAACTATGGCTACACCTTC. The chain joins TRBV3-1 (or the pseudogene TRBV3-2) to TRBJ1-2, with a tentative D call TRBD1 (6 bases). The V end was cut by 1 base, the J end by 0 bases, with 15 bases between. From germline, CDR1 is LGHDT and CDR2 YNNKEL (reference sequence). CDR3 length: 17 residues.

This rearrangement joins TRBV18 to TRBJ2-7, with D unclear. In germline, CDR1 is KGHSH, CDR2 LQKENI. CDR3 size: 17 residues. Deletions cut 2 bases from V and 2 bases from J, with 19 bases between. CDR3 nucleotides: TGTGCCAGCTCACCATATGCCCGGGTGCTTTCAACCTACGAGCAGTACGTC. The encoded protein is CASSPYARVLSTYEQYV.

The chain is built from TRBV19 and TRBJ2-5; TRBD2 aligns across 15 bases. CDR3 size: 16 residues. J lost 2 bases, V lost 3 bases, and 1 base had no gene match. Per the germline V gene, CDR1 is LNHDA and CDR2 is SQIVND (reference sequence). CDR3 coding DNA: TGTGCCAGTAGTATGGGGACTAGCGGGAGGCAAGAGACCCAGTACTTC. Protein: CASSMGTSGRQETQYF.

This clone was detected only a few times. This chain's CDR3 is CASSPPVGIYNEQFF. CDR3 DNA: TGTGCCAGCAGCCCGCCGGTCGGGATTTACAATGAGCAGTTCTTC. The chain has TRBV11-3 and TRBJ2-1; possibly TRBD2 for D (5 bases). Trimming removed 5 bases from V and 4 bases from J, with 15 bases in between. This CDR3 has 15 residues. Germline values: CDR1 SGHNT, CDR2 YENEEA.

Notes on this clone: Sequence at one end of the junction differs from germline and may be a read error. The chain couples TRBV11-2 to TRBJ1-2; 12 bases are a match to TRBD1. Germline lookup yields CDR1 SGHAT and CDR2 FQNNGV. This CDR3 is 16 amino acids long. The CDR3 here is CASSLEGQGAYVGYTF. The CDR3 DNA reads TGTGCCAGCAGCCTAGAGGGACAGGGGGCATACGTGGGCTACACCTTC. The complete variable domain, with remaining parts taken from reference TRBV11-2 and TRBJ1-2, reads EAGVAQSPRYKIIEKRQSVAFWCNPISGHATLYWYQQILGQGPKLLIQFQNNGVVDDSQLPKDRFSAERLKGVDSTLKIQPAKLEDSAVYLCASSLEGQGAYVGYTFGSGTRLTVV.

The genes are TRBV28 and TRBJ1-3; D is undetermined. This CDR3 is built from 13 residues. The germline V gene encodes CDR1 MDHEN and CDR2 SYDVKM. V shed 8 bases and J shed 0 bases, with 8 bases lying between them. CDR3 residues: CASGALSGNTIYF. DNA of the CDR3: TGTGCCAGCGGAGCCCTCTCTGGAAACACCATATATTTT.